The sequence of this T cell receptor (beta chain) was determined in a study of T cells in Graves' hyperthyroidism and ophthalmopathy. This clonotype has only a few counts. The antigen remains unidentified. General study points: Most expanded thyroid clonotypes above 0.001 also appeared in blood. Ophthalmopathy onset followed model prediction by a median approximately 7 months.

Trimming removed 6 bases from V and 3 bases from J; junction bases left unmatched: 8. The germline V gene encodes CDR1 LNHDA and CDR2 SQIVND (reference sequence). The CDR3 consists of 15 residues. Amplified regions were TCR beta CDR3 sequences from RNA transcripts. In the first-round RT-PCR of the TCR CDR3, the HTBI primer set was used. TCRdb called the multiplex PCR reads again in MiXCR, with one record for every CDR3 protein. The table records more than 450,000 distinct CDR3 sequences, about 20% of them present only once. This TCR was sampled from a man aged 35 to 55 with Graves' ophthalmopathy. Source material: blood. This sequence joins TRBV19 and TRBJ2-3; 8 nucleotides line up with TRBD2. In DNA, the CDR3 is TGTGCCAGTAGCGTTAGCGGGACAATAACAGATACGCAGTATTTT. It encodes CASSVSGTITDTQYF.